This T cell receptor beta chain was identified in a study of tissue T cells after allogeneic stem cell transplantation (dated by TCRdb to between 2021 and 2023). A note on the overall study: The study profiled TCR beta repertoires in many tissues obtained from research autopsies of patients with and without GVHD, and also in mouse models of GVHD. The human part of the study was a prospective observational study with no blinding and no randomization. Overall study results and their limits: Which tissue TCRs were alloreactive or antigen-specific was not determined in the study, and some of the clones might have been host cells that persisted. Sampling depth was acknowledged as a limitation, and the patient cohort was both small and clinically heterogeneous. Within patients, how anatomically similar tissues were was a major factor shaping TCR repertoire composition, regardless of disease or transplant status. Blood and spleen T cells captured only a limited portion of the TCR repertoire detected in tissues, in both patients and mice. Few T cell clones were found to be shared across patients, but shared repertoire signatures across patients were revealed in a tissue-specific fashion by motif-based clustering.

About this clone: No antigen is known for it. Gene labels and germline sequences for this entry follow the mouse.

Library creation used the immunoSEQ multiplex PCR assay. TCRbeta CDR3 sequencing was done by Adaptive Biotechnologies at survey depth, reporting CDR3 sequences, V/J genes, productive frequency and template counts. Amplification of TCR beta CDR3 regions was performed from genomic DNA rather than from RNA. Concerning the study's data processing: Jensen-Shannon divergence was used to quantify pairwise repertoire overlap between tissues, with a value of 1 meaning complete divergence and a value of 0 meaning identical repertoires. Based on pairwise JSD values, tissues were grouped by single-linkage agglomerative hierarchical clustering, and the results were shown as dendrograms. GLIPH2 was run on all patient samples with simulation_depth 1000, kmer_min_depth 3 and cdr3_length_cutoff 8, and groups with more than two unique CDR3s were retained. In a standardized tissue-overlap score, Jaccard GLIPH-group overlap across patients was extrapolated to a standard repertoire size of 1000 clones. To look at how diversity was associated with clinical or experimental variables, linear mixed-effect models were used, with tissue treated as a fixed effect and individual treated as a random effect. Not all clones reach the TCRdb copy of this immuneACCESS table, which keeps in-frame sequences only. Checked studies attribute under half of the gap to unresolved V genes and leave the rest unexplained. V, J and clone size are taken as reported in that table, and D and trimming were inferred from the DNA itself. Present in this sample are several thousand clones, approximately 35% of which were seen just once. Of the sample, 5% to 7% falls within the top ten clones.

The sample's time point label, in plain terms: mouse harvest day 14 after allogeneic transplant. Mouse grafts combined 10^7 T-cell-depleted bone marrow cells with 10^6 splenic CD5+ T cells, given via tail vein injection. To model GVHD in mice, a major MHC-mismatch B6 (H2b) into BALB/c (H2d) model was used, and tissues were profiled at day 7 or 14. On day 7 or 14 post-transplant, mouse tissues and retro-orbital blood were harvested with separate sterile tools for each animal, and livers were flushed beforehand. Before genomic DNA isolation with the DNeasy Blood & Tissue Kit, mouse tissues were minced with razor blades in buffered saline. Material for sequencing was skin. This TCR was recovered from a female BALB/c mouse given C57BL/6 T cells with graft-versus-host disease after an allogeneic hematopoietic cell transplant.

The CDR3 bases that were read are TGTGCCAGCTCTCTCAAGGGGGACCAGGCTCCGCTT. It codes for CASSLKGDQAPL. The whole CDR3 sequence is CASSLKGDQAPLF. This chain is built from TRBV12-1 and TRBJ1-5; TRBD1 is a possible D gene, resting on 6 matching bases. Coverage ceases 1 residue before the CDR3 finishes, and the germline J gene fills in the end. The CDR3 holds 13 amino acids from the cysteine to the phenylalanine. Only the CDR3 bases that were read are kept: 36 of them, in frame from base 1. The germline V gene sets CDR1 to SGHSN and CDR2 to HYEKVE. Trimming at the junction amounts to 0 bases on V and 5 bases on J, and the germline ends lie 7 bases apart.